A single sample is the source of the 17 T cell receptor beta chains below, sequenced in a study of T cells in Graves' hyperthyroidism and ophthalmopathy. Amplification of TCR beta CDR3 regions used RNA as the template. First-round RT-PCR of the TCR CDR3 relied on the HTBI primer set. TCRdb independently ran MiXCR on the multiplex PCR reads; one entry per CDR3 protein. Of about 640,000 distinct CDR3 sequences detected, roughly 20% appear once; the ten largest clones hold more than 30%. Sequencing used blood. The receptors were sampled from a man between 25 and 39 years old with Graves' ophthalmopathy.

As to this clonotype: Just one base apart from a much larger clone, this may be a read error. This chain links TRBV7-9 with TRBJ2-3; no clear D. The CDR3 covers 13 residues. Germline V CDR1 and CDR2: SEHNR, FQNEAQ (reference sequence). Here the CDR3 reads CASSSTTTDTKYF. DNA for the CDR3: TGTGCCAGCAGTAGCACGACCACAGATACGAAGTATTTT.

This clonotype was recorded a few times. The rearrangement uses TRBV20-1 and TRBJ2-3, with 8 bases matching TRBD2. The CDR3 sequence is 15 residues long. Germline-derived CDR1 and CDR2 are DFQATT and SNEGSKA (reference sequence). The J segment lost 2 bases and the V segment lost 4 bases, leaving 8 bases of the junction unmatched. This CDR3 reads CSATSGWDYTDTQYF. CDR3 in DNA: TGCAGTGCTACTAGCGGGTGGGACTACACAGATACGCAGTATTTT.

V is TRBV27 and J is TRBJ2-1, with a weak D call TRBD1 (6 bases). The V end was cut by 5 bases, the J end by 0 bases, with 8 bases between. The CDR3 loop spans 14 amino acids. The germline CDR1 and CDR2 sequences are MNHEY and SMNVEV (reference sequence). The CDR3 DNA is TGTGCCAGCAGTGTGGACAGCTCCTACAATGAGCAGTTCTTC. Residues: CASSVDSSYNEQFF.

The J gene is TRBJ1-5, the V gene TRBV6-2 or TRBV6-3; TRBD1 aligns across 9 bases. The CDR3 covers 12 residues. Germline V gene lookup returns CDR1 MNHEY and CDR2 SVGEGT. The V segment lost 10 bases and the J segment 4 bases; nucleotides outside the gene matches: 2. CDR3 region: CATDRGNQPQHF. The CDR3 DNA reads TGTGCCACGGACAGGGGAAATCAGCCCCAGCATTTT.

This clonotype was counted a few times. The chain links TRBV11-2 to TRBJ2-7, with 13 bases identical to TRBD2. CDR1 and CDR2 from the germline V gene are SGHAT and FQNNGV. The ends lost 5 bases at V and 0 bases at J; junction bases unmatched: 7. CDR3 length equals 17 residues. Here the CDR3 DNA reads TGTGCCAGCAGCCCACTAGCGGGAGGGCCAAACTCCTACGAGCAGTACTTC. This codes for CASSPLAGGPNSYEQYF.

Only a few counts were recorded for this clonotype. The V and J genes are TRBV28 and TRBJ1-4; 8 bases agree with TRBD1. The CDR3 runs to 15 residues. The V gene end was trimmed by 6 bases and the J gene end by 7 bases; junction bases not matched to a gene: 10. The germline gives CDR1 MDHEN, CDR2 SYDVKM. The CDR3 here is CASRRTTGVGEKLFF. The CDR3 DNA sequence: TGTGCCAGCAGGCGTACGACAGGGGTGGGTGAAAAACTGTTTTTT.

This clonotype was seen more than once but under ten times. The CDR3 region has the DNA TGCAGTGCTAGAGATCGGGGGGGGGTTTTGGCCAAAAACATTCAGTACTTC. Translating gives CSARDRGGVLAKNIQYF. The genes are TRBV20-1 and TRBJ2-4, with 8 bases fitting TRBD2. The CDR3 has 17 amino acids. V was clipped by 0 bases and J by 1 base; unmatched bases: 8. Per the germline V gene, CDR1 is DFQATT and CDR2 is SNEGSKA (reference sequence).

The chain joins TRBV9 to TRBJ1-2; unclear D gene. Between the trimmed V and J ends, which lost 0 bases and 2 bases, there was a span of 8 bases. This CDR3 has 14 amino acids. Per germline, CDR1 SGDLS and CDR2 YYNGEE. CDR3 in DNA: TGTGCCAGCAGCGTAGCAGAATTAAACTATGGCTACACCTTC. Translation gives CASSVAELNYGYTF.

In its sample, this clonotype was seen many times. The chain employs TRBV18 and TRBJ1-5, with D possibly TRBD1 on 5 matching bases. CDR1 is KGHSH and CDR2 is LQKENI in the germline V gene. The CDR3 is made up of 13 amino acids. V was clipped by 3 bases and J by 7 bases, with 10 bases between them. CDR3 nucleotides: TGTGCCAGCTCACCTATCGAGGGGCAGCCCCAGCATTTT. Translating it yields CASSPIEGQPQHF.

This clonotype was picked up many times. J is TRBJ2-3 and V is TRBV11-2, with 9 bases identical to TRBD2. The ends lost 7 bases at V and 3 bases at J; junction bases unmatched: 17. The CDR3 spans 18 residues. Germline loops: CDR1 SGHAT, CDR2 FQNNGV. The CDR3 DNA sequence: TGTGCCAGCACCACACGACGACAAGGTAGCGGGAGTACAGATACGCAGTATTTT. Translation: CASTTRRQGSGSTDTQYF.

This clonotype was seen a few times. V gene TRBV7-3 combines with J gene TRBJ2-3; TRBD1 is a possible D gene (6 bases). The CDR3 has 14 amino acids. Germline CDR1 and CDR2: SGHTA and FQGTGA. The V end was cut by 2 bases, the J end by 5 bases, with 11 bases between. Written as DNA, the CDR3 is TGTGCCAGCAGCTTACAGGGGAATGTAGATACGCAGTATTTT. Protein product: CASSLQGNVDTQYF.

The chain combines TRBV29-1 with TRBJ2-7, with a weak D call TRBD2 (6 bases). Trimming removed 7 bases from V and 3 bases from J, with 16 bases in between. Germline CDR1 SQVTM, CDR2 ANQGSEA. The CDR3 totals 13 residues. CDR3 in DNA: TGCAGCGCCCGCGGGACCCTCAGCTACGAGCAGTACTTC. Translation gives CSARGTLSYEQYF.

This clonotype has more than one count but fewer than ten. The chain is built from TRBV7-6 and TRBJ2-1; D tentatively fits TRBD1 or TRBD2 (6 bases each). V was cut by 6 bases and J by 10 bases, with 13 bases left in between. Germline V gene lookup returns CDR1 SGHVS and CDR2 FNYEAQ. This CDR3 contains 12 residues. The CDR3 protein is CASSVGGREQFF. DNA of the CDR3: TGTGCCAGCAGTGTCGGGGGCCGGGAGCAGTTCTTC. Using reference TRBV7-6 and TRBJ2-1 for the parts outside the CDR3, the full variable domain is GAGVSQSPRYKVTKRGQDVALRCDPISGHVSLYWYRQALGQGPEFLTYFNYEAQQDKSGLPNDRFSAERPEGSISTLTIQRTEQRDSAMYRCASSVGGREQFFGPGTRLTVL.

This clonotype appeared once. A much larger clone lies a single base off, so this may be a read error. The J gene is TRBJ1-4, the V gene TRBV7-2; D is unresolved. V shed 1 base and J shed 8 bases, with 8 bases lying between them. Germline loops: CDR1 SGHTA, CDR2 FQGNSA. This CDR3 has 13 residues. The DNA of the CDR3 is TGTACCAGCAGCTTAGGGAGTGCGGAAAAACTGTTTTTT. This encodes CTSSLGSAEKLFF.

The chain joins TRBV20-1 to TRBJ2-7; 8 nucleotides agree with TRBD1. V lost 1 base and J lost 3; bases outside the gene matches: 14. Germline V lookup: CDR1 DFQATT, CDR2 SNEGSKA (reference sequence). CDR3 length: 17 amino acids. The CDR3 region has the DNA TGCAGTGCTAGAGTTCGTCTTCCGGGACAGGAAAACTACGAGCAGTACTTC. Translation: CSARVRLPGQENYEQYF.

This clonotype was seen at least ten times. This chain links TRBV6-1 with TRBJ1-1; D perhaps matches TRBD1 (6 bases). The CDR3 is 12 amino acids. CDR1 and CDR2 from the germline V gene are MNHNS and SASEGT. V was cut by 6 bases and J by 6 bases, with 11 bases left in between. The CDR3 nucleotides read TGTGCCAGCAGAACAGGGTATGCTGAAGCTTTCTTT. Translating gives CASRTGYAEAFF.

This clonotype was found many times. The chain has TRBV11-2 and TRBJ2-7; D not certain. The CDR3 covers 13 residues. Trimming removed 1 base at V and 7 bases at J, with 11 bases between. Germline V gene data show CDR1 as SGHAT and CDR2 as FQNNGV. CDR3 region: CASSLGSVSEQYF. The CDR3 DNA reads TGTGCCAGCAGCTTAGGATCCGTGAGTGAGCAGTACTTC.